This T cell receptor beta chain originates from a study of vaccination and CD4 T cells after COVID-19. The wider study: A CEFX pool, an HIV-1 Nef pool, or no peptide went to control cultures.

A note on this clonotype: Its target is not known.

Sequenced with the Oncomine TCR Beta short-read assay was DNA taken from cultured CD4+ T cells. MiXCR, applied by TCRdb to the PCR reads, yields one record per CDR3 protein. The repertoire has about 1,900 distinct CDR3 sequences, approximately 67% of them found once; the top ten carry around four fifths. Treatment defined: approximately nine-day PBMC culture with coronavirus spike peptide pools or control peptides (ViraFEST assay). These CD4+ T cells came from an unexposed donor, sampled before the COVID-19 pandemic (2011-2018). Days 3 and 7 saw half the medium swapped for fresh IL-2 medium. Upon completion of under twelve days of culture, CD4+ T cells were isolated via negative selection. In germline, CDR1 is DFQATT, CDR2 SNEGSKA (reference sequence). Losses at the gene ends were 0 bases for V and 0 bases for J; bases not matched to a gene: 6. The CDR3 is 16 residues long. Findings and limits, study-wide: Researchers report that 304 of 307 vaccine-specific clones in convalescent patients proved spike mono-reactive.

J is TRBJ2-7 and V is TRBV20-1; 9 bases are a match to TRBD2. This sequence originates from a human donor in good health. Source material: CD4+ T cells from blood, cultured in vitro. CDR3 amino acids: CSARESPSGASYEQYF. CDR3 sequence (DNA): TGCAGTGCTAGAGAAAGCCCTAGCGGGGCCTCCTACGAGCAGTACTTC.